This TCR beta chain is drawn from a study of cytomegalovirus exposure and HLA in healthy donors. General study findings and limits: Cytomegalovirus-associated TCR beta chains were listed, numbering around 150. The productive fraction for most TCR beta V segments was about 87% or about 30% in an earlier analysis. Within a later analysis, the majority of CMV-associated TCR beta chains appeared HLA-restricted. In all likelihood, a cluster of highly shared sequence variants was a sequencing artifact.

Primers for the PCR totalled 60 Vbeta and 13 Jbeta. This table comes from immunoSEQ multiplex PCR, and its TCRdb copy is limited to in-frame clones, with some not included. The sample records more than 150,000 clones, 65% to 90% being singletons. About this clone: Its cognate antigen is unknown.

The trim removed 0 bases at V and 0 bases at J, leaving 6 bases unmatched. In germline, CDR1 is LGHNA, CDR2 YSLEER. This CDR3 comprises 17 residues. The sequence was obtained from a woman between 45 and 65 years old in good health and CMV-seropositive. Sequencing input: PBMCs. The chain carries TRBV4-3 and TRBJ1-1; 8 nucleotides agree with TRBD1. The CDR3 nucleotides are TGCGCCAGCAGCCAAGACCTTGGACAGGGTCTGAACACTGAAGCTTTCTTT. It specifies CASSQDLGQGLNTEAFF.